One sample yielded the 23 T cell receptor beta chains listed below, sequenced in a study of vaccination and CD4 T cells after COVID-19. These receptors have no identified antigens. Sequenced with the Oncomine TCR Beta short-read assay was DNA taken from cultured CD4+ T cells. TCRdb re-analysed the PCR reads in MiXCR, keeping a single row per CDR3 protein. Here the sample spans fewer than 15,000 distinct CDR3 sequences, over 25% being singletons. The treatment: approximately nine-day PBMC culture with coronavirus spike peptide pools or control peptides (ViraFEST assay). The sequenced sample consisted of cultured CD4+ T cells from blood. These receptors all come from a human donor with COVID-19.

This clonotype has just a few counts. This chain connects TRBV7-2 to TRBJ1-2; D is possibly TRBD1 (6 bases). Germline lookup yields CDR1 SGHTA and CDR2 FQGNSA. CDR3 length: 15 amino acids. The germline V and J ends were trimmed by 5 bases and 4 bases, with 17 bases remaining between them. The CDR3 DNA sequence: TGTGCCAGCAGCGGAGACAGGAATGAAATCTATGGCTACACCTTC. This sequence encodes CASSGDRNEIYGYTF.

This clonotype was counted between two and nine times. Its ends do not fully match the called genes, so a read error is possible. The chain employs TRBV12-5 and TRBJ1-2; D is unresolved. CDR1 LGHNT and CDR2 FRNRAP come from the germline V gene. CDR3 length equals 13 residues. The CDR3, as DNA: TGTGCTAGTGGCCGACAAAGCAGCTCCTCGAGTTCTTTC. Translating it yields CASGRQSSSSSSF.

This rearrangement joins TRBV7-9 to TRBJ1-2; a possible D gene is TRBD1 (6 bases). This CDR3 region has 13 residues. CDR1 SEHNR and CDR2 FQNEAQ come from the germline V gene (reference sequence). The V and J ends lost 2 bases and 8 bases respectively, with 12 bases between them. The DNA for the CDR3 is TGTGCCAGCAGCTTAATGTCAGGGGTAGGCTACACCTTC. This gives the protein CASSLMSGVGYTF.

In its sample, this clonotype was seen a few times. The CDR3 spells CASSLEQLYNSPLHF. The CDR3 nucleotides are TGTGCCAGCAGCTTAGAACAGTTATATAATTCACCCCTCCACTTT. The chain has TRBV11-2 and TRBJ1-6; no clear D. V shed 0 bases and J shed 4 bases, with 7 bases lying between them. Germline CDR1 SGHAT, CDR2 FQNNGV. The CDR3 runs to 15 residues.

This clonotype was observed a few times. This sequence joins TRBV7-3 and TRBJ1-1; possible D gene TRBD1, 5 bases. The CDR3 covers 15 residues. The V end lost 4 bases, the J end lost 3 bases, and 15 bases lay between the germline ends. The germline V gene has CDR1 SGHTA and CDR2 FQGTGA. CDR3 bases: TGTGCCAGCAGCTCCTCGGGGGGGGACTACACTGAAGCTTTCTTT. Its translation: CASSSSGGDYTEAFF. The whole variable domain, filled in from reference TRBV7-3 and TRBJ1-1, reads GAGVSQTPSNKVTEKGKYVELRCDPISGHTALYWYRQSLGQGPEFLIYFQGTGAADDSGLPNDRFFAVRPEGSVSTLKIQRTERGDSAVYLCASSSSGGDYTEAFFGQGTRLTVV.

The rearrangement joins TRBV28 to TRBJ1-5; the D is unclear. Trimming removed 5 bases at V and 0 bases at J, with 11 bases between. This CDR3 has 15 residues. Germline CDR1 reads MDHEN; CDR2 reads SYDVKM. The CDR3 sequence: CASSPTQISNQPQHF. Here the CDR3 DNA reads TGTGCCAGCAGTCCGACACAGATTAGCAATCAGCCCCAGCATTTT.

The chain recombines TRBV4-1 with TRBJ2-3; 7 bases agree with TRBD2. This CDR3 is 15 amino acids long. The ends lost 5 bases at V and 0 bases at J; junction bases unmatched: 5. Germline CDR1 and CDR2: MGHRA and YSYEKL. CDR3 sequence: CASSYLGGSTDTQYF. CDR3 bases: TGCGCCAGCAGCTATCTGGGGGGGAGCACAGATACGCAGTATTTT.

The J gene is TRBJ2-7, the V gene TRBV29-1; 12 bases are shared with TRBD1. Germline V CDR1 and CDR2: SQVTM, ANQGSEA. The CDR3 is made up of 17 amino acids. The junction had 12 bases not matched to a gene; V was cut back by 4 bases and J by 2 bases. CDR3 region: CSVAGGQGATPPYEQYF. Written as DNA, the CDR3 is TGCAGCGTTGCCGGGGGACAGGGGGCGACCCCCCCCTACGAGCAGTACTTC.

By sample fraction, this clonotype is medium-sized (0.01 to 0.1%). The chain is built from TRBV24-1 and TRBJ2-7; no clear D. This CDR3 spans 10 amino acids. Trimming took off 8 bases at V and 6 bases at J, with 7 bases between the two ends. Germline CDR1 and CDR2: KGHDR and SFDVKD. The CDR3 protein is CATTGPEQYF. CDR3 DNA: TGTGCCACCACAGGACCCGAGCAGTACTTC.

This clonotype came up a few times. CDR3: CASRRIQDSKAGYTF. CDR3 sequence (DNA): TGTGCCAGCCGTCGCATACAGGACTCTAAAGCCGGCTACACCTTC. V is TRBV6-1 and J is TRBJ1-2, with D possibly TRBD1 on 5 matching bases. This CDR3 has 15 amino acids. Trimming took off 8 bases at V and 8 bases at J, with 24 bases between the two ends. Germline V CDR1 and CDR2: MNHNS, SASEGT.

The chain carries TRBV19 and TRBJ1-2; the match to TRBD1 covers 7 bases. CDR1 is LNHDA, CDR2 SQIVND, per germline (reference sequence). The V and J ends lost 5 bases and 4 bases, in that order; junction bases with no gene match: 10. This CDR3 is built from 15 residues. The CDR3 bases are TGTGCCAGTAGTGCCGACAGGGCTTTCGGCTATGGCTACACCTTC. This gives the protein CASSADRAFGYGYTF.

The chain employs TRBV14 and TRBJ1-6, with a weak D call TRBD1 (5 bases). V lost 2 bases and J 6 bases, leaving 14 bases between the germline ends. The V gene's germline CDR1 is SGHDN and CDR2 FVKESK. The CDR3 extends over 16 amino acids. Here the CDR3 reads CASSQRTGDGNSPLHF. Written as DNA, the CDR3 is TGTGCCAGCAGCCAAAGGACGGGGGACGGTAATTCACCCCTCCACTTT.

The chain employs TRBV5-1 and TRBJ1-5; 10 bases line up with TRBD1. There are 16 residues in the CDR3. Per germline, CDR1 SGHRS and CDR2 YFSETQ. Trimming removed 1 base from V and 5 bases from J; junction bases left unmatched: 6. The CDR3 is CASSLIPGTGDQPQHF. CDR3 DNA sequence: TGCGCCAGCAGCTTGATCCCCGGGACAGGGGATCAGCCCCAGCATTTT. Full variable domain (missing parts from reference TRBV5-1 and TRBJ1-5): KAGVTQTPRYLIKTRGQQVTLSCSPISGHRSVSWYQQTPGQGLQFLFEYFSETQRNKGNFPGRFSGRQFSNSRSEMNVSTLELGDSALYLCASSLIPGTGDQPQHFGDGTRLSIL.

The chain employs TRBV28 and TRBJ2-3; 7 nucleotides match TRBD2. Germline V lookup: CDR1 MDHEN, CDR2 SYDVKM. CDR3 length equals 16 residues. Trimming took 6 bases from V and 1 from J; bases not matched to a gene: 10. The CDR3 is CASSLGLERRTDTQYF. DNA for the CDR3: TGTGCCAGCAGCCTAGGACTAGAGCGGCGCACAGATACGCAGTATTTT.

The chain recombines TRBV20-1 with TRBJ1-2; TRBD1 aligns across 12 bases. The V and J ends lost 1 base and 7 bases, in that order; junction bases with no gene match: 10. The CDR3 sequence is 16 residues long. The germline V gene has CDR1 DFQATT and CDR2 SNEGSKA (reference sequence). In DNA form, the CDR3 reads TGCAGTGCTAGAGTGGGACAGGGGGCGACCATAGGTGGCTACACCTTC. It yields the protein CSARVGQGATIGGYTF.

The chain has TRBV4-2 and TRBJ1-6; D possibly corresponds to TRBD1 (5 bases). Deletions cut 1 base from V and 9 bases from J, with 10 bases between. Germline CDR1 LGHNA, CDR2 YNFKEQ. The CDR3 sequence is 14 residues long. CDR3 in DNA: TGTGCCAGCAGCCAAGCGAGGGGCGCTTCACCCCTCCACTTT. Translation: CASSQARGASPLHF.

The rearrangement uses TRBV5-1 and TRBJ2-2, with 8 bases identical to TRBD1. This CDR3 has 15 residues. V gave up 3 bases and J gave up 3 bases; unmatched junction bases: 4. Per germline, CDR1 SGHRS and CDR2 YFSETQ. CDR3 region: CASSSGQGYTGELFF. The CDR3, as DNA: TGCGCCAGCAGCTCAGGACAGGGTTACACCGGGGAGCTGTTTTTT.

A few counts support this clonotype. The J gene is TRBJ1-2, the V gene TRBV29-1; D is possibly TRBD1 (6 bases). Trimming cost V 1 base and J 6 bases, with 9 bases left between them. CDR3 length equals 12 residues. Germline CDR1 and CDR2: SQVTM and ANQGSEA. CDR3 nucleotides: TGCAGCGTTGAAGCTTCAGGGGATGGCTACACCTTC. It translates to CSVEASGDGYTF.

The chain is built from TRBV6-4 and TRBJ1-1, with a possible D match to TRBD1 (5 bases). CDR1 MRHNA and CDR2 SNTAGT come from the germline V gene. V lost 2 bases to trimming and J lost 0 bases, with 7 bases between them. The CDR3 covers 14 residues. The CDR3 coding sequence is TGTGCCAGCAGTGACCCAGGGATGAACACTGAAGCTTTCTTT. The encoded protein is CASSDPGMNTEAFF.

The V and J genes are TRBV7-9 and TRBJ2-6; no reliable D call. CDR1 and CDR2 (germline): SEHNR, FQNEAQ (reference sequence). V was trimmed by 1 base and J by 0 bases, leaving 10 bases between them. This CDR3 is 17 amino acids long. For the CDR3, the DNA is TGTGCCAGCAGCTTAGAGGGTAGGGTCTCTGGGGCCAACGTCCTGACTTTC. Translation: CASSLEGRVSGANVLTF.

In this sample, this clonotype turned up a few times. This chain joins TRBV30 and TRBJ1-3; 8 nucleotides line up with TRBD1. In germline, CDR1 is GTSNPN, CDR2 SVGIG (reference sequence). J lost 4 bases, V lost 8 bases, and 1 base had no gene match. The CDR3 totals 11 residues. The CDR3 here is CARDRGNTIYF. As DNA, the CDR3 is TGTGCCCGGGACAGGGGAAACACCATATATTTT.

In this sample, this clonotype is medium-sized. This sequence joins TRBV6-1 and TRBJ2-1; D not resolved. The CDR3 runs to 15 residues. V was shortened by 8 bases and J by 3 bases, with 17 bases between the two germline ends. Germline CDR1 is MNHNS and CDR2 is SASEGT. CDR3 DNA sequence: TGTGCCAGCGGAATGGGCAGGCCCGACTACAATGAGCAGTTCTTC. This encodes CASGMGRPDYNEQFF.

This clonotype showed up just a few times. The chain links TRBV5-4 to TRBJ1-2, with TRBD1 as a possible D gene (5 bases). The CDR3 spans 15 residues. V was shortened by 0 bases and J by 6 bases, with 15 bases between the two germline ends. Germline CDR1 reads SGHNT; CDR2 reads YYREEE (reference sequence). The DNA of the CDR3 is TGTGCCAGCAGCTTGGATCTGGGGCCATCAGATGGCTACACCTTC. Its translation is CASSLDLGPSDGYTF.